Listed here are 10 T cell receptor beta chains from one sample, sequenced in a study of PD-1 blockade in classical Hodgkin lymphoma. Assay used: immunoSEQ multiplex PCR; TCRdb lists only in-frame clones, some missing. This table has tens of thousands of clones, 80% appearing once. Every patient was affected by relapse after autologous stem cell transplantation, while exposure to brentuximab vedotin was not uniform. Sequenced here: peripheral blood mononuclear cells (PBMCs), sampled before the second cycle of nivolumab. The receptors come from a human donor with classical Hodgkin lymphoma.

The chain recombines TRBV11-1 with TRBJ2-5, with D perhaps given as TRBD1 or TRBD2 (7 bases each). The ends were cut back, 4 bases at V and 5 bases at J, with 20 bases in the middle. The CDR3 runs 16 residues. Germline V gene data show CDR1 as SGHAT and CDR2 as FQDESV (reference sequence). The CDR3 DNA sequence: TGTGCCAGCAGCTCGATCTCCAGGGGGGGATGGGAGACCCAGTACTTC. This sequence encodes CASSSISRGGWETQYF.

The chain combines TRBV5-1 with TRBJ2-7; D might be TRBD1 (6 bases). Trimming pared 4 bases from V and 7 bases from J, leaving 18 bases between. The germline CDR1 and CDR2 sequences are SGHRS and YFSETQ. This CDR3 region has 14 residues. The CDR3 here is CASSVETGLGEQYF. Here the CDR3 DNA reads TGCGCCAGCAGCGTGGAGACAGGCTTGGGGGAGCAGTACTTC. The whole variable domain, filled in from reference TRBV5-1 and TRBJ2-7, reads KAGVTQTPRYLIKTRGQQVTLSCSPISGHRSVSWYQQTPGQGLQFLFEYFSETQRNKGNFPGRFSGRQFSNSRSEMNVSTLELGDSALYLCASSVETGLGEQYFGPGTRLTVT.

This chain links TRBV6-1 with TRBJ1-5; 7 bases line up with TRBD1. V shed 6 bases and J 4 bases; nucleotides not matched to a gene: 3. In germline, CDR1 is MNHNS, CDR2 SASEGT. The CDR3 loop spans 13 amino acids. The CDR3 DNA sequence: TGTGCCAGCAGGATGGGACAGAATCAGCCCCAGCATTTT. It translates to CASRMGQNQPQHF.

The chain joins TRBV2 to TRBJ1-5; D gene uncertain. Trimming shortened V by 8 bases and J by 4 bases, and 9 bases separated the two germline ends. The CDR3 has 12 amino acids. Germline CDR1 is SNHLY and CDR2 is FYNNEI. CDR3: CASGKGNQPQHF. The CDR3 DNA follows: TGTGCCAGCGGTAAGGGAAATCAGCCCCAGCATTTT.

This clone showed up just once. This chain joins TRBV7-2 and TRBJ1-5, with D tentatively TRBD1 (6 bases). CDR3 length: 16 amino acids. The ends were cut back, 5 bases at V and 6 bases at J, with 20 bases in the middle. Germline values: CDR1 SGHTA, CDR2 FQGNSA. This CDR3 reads CASSPPGAREGQPQHF. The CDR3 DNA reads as TGTGCCAGCAGCCCCCCAGGGGCCAGGGAGGGTCAGCCCCAGCATTTT. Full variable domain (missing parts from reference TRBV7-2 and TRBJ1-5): GAGVSQSPSNKVTEKGKDVELRCDPISGHTALYWYRQSLGQGLEFLIYFQGNSAPDKSGLPSDRFSAERTGGSVSTLTIQRTQQEDSAVYLCASSPPGAREGQPQHFGDGTRLSIL.

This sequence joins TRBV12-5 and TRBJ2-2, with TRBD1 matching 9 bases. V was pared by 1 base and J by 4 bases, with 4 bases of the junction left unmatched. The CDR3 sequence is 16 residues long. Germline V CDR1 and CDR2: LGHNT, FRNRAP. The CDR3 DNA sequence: TGTGCTAGTGGTTTGGACAGGGGGCAAGGCACCGGGGAGCTGTTTTTT. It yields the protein CASGLDRGQGTGELFF.

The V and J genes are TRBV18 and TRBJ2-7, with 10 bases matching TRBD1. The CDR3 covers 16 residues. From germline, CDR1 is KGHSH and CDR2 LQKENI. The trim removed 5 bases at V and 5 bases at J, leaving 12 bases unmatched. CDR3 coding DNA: TGTGCCAGCTCATCTACCGGGACAGGGGCTCTCAACGAGCAGTACTTC. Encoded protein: CASSSTGTGALNEQYF.

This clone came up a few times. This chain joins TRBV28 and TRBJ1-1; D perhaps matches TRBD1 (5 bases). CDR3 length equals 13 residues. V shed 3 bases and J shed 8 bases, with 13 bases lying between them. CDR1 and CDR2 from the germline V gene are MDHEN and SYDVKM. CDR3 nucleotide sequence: TGTGCCAGCAGTTTGCCTCCGACAGCGGAAGCTTTCTTT. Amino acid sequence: CASSLPPTAEAFF.

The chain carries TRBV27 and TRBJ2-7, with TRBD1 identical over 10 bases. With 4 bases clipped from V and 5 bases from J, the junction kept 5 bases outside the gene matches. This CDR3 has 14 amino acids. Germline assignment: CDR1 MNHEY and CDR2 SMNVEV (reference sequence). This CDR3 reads CASSSRDRGHEQYF. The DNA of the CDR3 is TGTGCCAGCAGTTCCCGGGACAGGGGCCACGAGCAGTACTTC.

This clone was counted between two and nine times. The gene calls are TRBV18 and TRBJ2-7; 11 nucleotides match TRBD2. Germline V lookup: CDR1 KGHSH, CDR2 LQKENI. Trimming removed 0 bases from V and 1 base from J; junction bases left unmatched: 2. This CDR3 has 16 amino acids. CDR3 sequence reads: CASSPPSGGASYEQYF. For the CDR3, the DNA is TGTGCCAGCTCACCACCTAGCGGGGGGGCTTCCTACGAGCAGTACTTC. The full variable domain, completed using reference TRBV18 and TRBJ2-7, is NAGVMQNPRHLVRRRGQEARLRCSPMKGHSHVYWYRQLPEEGLKFMVYLQKENIIDESGMPKERFSAEFPKEGPSILRIQQVVRGDSAAYFCASSPPSGGASYEQYFGPGTRLTVT.